This T cell receptor beta chain was identified in a study of identical twins. Study-level results: Models, which agreed with sharing between unrelated individuals, nonetheless underestimated the out-of-frame TCR alpha sharing seen in monozygotic twins.

The V gene's germline CDR1 is SGHRS and CDR2 YFSETQ. CDR3 length: 14 residues. Trimming stripped 2 bases from V and 0 bases from J, with 8 bases between. Comments on this clonotype: What it binds is unknown.

TCRdb re-called the 5' RACE reads through MiXCR, storing one row per CDR3 protein. The data hold about 550,000 distinct CDR3 sequences, with under 25% observed a single time. The data were also submitted as part of a second study, on yellow fever vaccine responses in identical twins.

The chain links TRBV5-1 to TRBJ1-1; D is unclear. This clonotype originated in a young woman in good health. Source material: CD4+ T cells sorted from blood. CDR3 bases: TGCGCCAGCAGCTTACAGATTATGAACACTGAAGCTTTCTTT. Translation: CASSLQIMNTEAFF.